This record concerns one T cell receptor (beta chain) sequence. Its antigen is still unknown. The sample is drawn from a study of cytomegalovirus exposure and HLA in healthy donors. Overall study findings and caveats: TCR beta sequences reportedly predicted most subjects' HLA-A and HLA-B alleles accurately. It was reportedly the case that the classifier diagnosed cytomegalovirus status with high specificity and sensitivity. HLA alleles were associated with fewer than 20,000 TCR beta sequences in a later analysis at 0.05 false discovery rate.

The CDR3 spans 11 residues. Germline assignment: CDR1 SEHNR and CDR2 FQNEAQ (reference sequence). V lost 5 bases and J 10 bases, leaving 11 bases between the germline ends. Amplification used 60 Vbeta primers and 13 Jbeta primers. Sequencing was performed with immunoSEQ multiplex PCR; in TCRdb, only in-frame clones are kept and a portion is missing. The data show fewer than 200,000 clones, about 71% seen once. The sample consisted of PBMCs. The receptor was derived from a woman in her thirties in good health and CMV-seronegative. The chain carries TRBV7-9 and TRBJ1-1, with D unclear. CDR3 in amino acids: CASSTGLGAFF. CDR3 nucleotides: TGTGCCAGCAGCACTGGACTGGGAGCTTTCTTT. Drawing the rest from reference TRBV7-9 and TRBJ1-1, the complete variable domain is DTGVSQNPRHKITKRGQNVTFRCDPISEHNRLYWYRQTLGQGPEFLTYFQNEAQLEKSRLLSDRFSAERPKGSFSTLEIQRTEQGDSAMYLCASSTGLGAFFGQGTRLTVV.